One sample yielded the 19 T cell receptor beta chains listed below, sequenced in a study of CD8 T cells in ankylosing spondylitis. Study-wide results and caveats: Made up of fewer than 10 highly homologous variants, a TCR beta motif appeared characteristic of ankylosing spondylitis blood.

TCRdb re-called the 5' RACE reads through MiXCR, storing one row per CDR3 protein. The sample lists fewer than 550,000 distinct CDR3 sequences; approximately 5.3% were seen once. No antigen has been identified for these receptors. Sequenced input: blood, either unsorted or a sorted T cell fraction (not recorded which). These receptors all stem from a male donor with ankylosing spondylitis.

This clonotype was found many times. The chain joins TRBV27 to TRBJ1-1; no clear D. The V end lost 3 bases, the J end lost 7 bases, and 12 bases lay between the germline ends. CDR3 size: 13 residues. CDR1 is MNHEY, CDR2 SMNVEV, per germline (reference sequence). CDR3 protein: CASSFVGHHEAFF. In nucleotides, the CDR3 is TGTGCCAGCAGTTTTGTTGGGCACCATGAAGCTTTCTTT.

This clonotype was detected ten times or more. The chain carries TRBV5-1 and TRBJ2-1; possibly TRBD2 for D (6 bases). This CDR3 has 17 residues. Germline V gene sequence: CDR1 SGHRS, CDR2 YFSETQ. Deletions cut 4 bases from V and 8 bases from J, with 25 bases between. The CDR3, as DNA: TGCGCCAGCAGCGAATCCCCTCCGGGACTCAACGGCGATGAGCAGTTCTTC. Protein sequence: CASSESPPGLNGDEQFF. The entire variable domain, with the rest obtained from reference TRBV5-1 and TRBJ2-1, is as follows: KAGVTQTPRYLIKTRGQQVTLSCSPISGHRSVSWYQQTPGQGLQFLFEYFSETQRNKGNFPGRFSGRQFSNSRSEMNVSTLELGDSALYLCASSESPPGLNGDEQFFGPGTRLTVL.

This clonotype was detected ten times or more. CDR3 sequence reads: CSARAPGSSSNEQFF. CDR3 DNA sequence: TGCAGTGCTAGGGCACCGGGATCCTCGTCCAATGAGCAGTTCTTC. This rearrangement joins TRBV20-1 to TRBJ2-1, with D perhaps matching TRBD2 (5 bases). Trimming left V 3 bases short and J 6 bases short, with 18 bases between. Germline V lookup: CDR1 DFQATT, CDR2 SNEGSKA (reference sequence). CDR3 length equals 15 residues.

There are many counts of this clonotype. The chain links TRBV29-1 to TRBJ2-1; tentatively, D is TRBD2 (6 bases). The CDR3 totals 12 residues. V lost 4 bases, J lost 6 bases, and 10 bases lay in between. The germline V gene has CDR1 SQVTM and CDR2 ANQGSEA. CDR3 residues: CSVGRRGNEQFF. CDR3 in DNA: TGCAGCGTTGGGAGGAGGGGCAATGAGCAGTTCTTC.

This clonotype was detected ten times or more. The chain has TRBV20-1 and TRBJ2-1, with D uncertain. Germline CDR1 and CDR2: DFQATT and SNEGSKA (reference sequence). Trimming left V 3 bases short and J 3 bases short, with 15 bases between. The CDR3 loop spans 15 amino acids. CDR3 sequence: CSASKVISRYNEQFF. CDR3 DNA: TGCAGTGCTAGCAAAGTGATCAGCCGCTACAATGAGCAGTTCTTC.

This clonotype has a handful of counts. This chain joins TRBV20-1 and TRBJ2-1; 11 bases agree with TRBD2. This CDR3 is 17 amino acids long. Germline values: CDR1 DFQATT, CDR2 SNEGSKA (reference sequence). The junction had 9 bases not matched to a gene; V was cut back by 3 bases and J by 2 bases. The CDR3 coding sequence is TGCAGTGCTAGTGCCTTGACTAGCGGGACCGCCTACAATGAGCAGTTCTTC. Translation gives CSASALTSGTAYNEQFF.

CDR3 loop: CASSQEPTWETQYF. DNA of the CDR3: TGTGCCAGCAGCCAAGAACCGACCTGGGAGACCCAGTACTTC. The rearrangement joins TRBV3-1 to TRBJ2-5; the D is unclear. CDR1 and CDR2 from the germline V gene are LGHDT and YNNKEL (reference sequence). This CDR3 region has 14 residues. The V end was cut by 0 bases, the J end by 5 bases, with 10 bases between.

There are many counts of this clonotype. The chain recombines TRBV6-5 with TRBJ2-3; the D is unclear. The CDR3 spans 12 residues. Deletions cut 6 bases from V and 3 bases from J, with 7 bases between. Germline lookup yields CDR1 MNHEY and CDR2 SVGAGI. The CDR3 is CASRGITDTQYF. As DNA, the CDR3 is TGTGCCAGCAGGGGGATTACAGATACGCAGTATTTT.

This clonotype was recorded many times. The chain uses TRBV27 and TRBJ1-1; D uncertain. The V end lost 5 bases, the J end lost 1 base, and 8 bases lay between the germline ends. This CDR3 comprises 13 residues. Germline V gene lookup returns CDR1 MNHEY and CDR2 SMNVEV (reference sequence). Written as DNA, the CDR3 is TGTGCCAGCAGTATCCGCCGGAACACTGAAGCTTTCTTT. Its protein is CASSIRRNTEAFF.

The chain recombines TRBV5-8 with TRBJ2-3; D gene uncertain. The V end lost 4 bases, the J end lost 2 bases, and 11 bases lay between the germline ends. The CDR3 totals 14 residues. The germline V gene encodes CDR1 SGHTS and CDR2 YDEGEE. CDR3 region: CASSTIALTDTQYF. DNA of the CDR3: TGTGCCAGCAGCACAATCGCCCTCACAGATACGCAGTATTTT.

This clonotype was counted ten times or more. V is TRBV6-1 and J is TRBJ1-6, with a possible D match to TRBD1 (5 bases). Germline V gene data show CDR1 as MNHNS and CDR2 as SASEGT. Trimming removed 8 bases at V and 3 bases at J, with 20 bases between. The length of the CDR3 is 17 residues. CDR3 protein: CASSRDPVSDYNSPLHF. In nucleotides, the CDR3 is TGTGCCAGCTCCCGGGACCCCGTATCTGACTATAATTCACCCCTCCACTTT.

CDR3 in amino acids: CASSQPNIQLNEKLFF. The CDR3 region has the DNA TGCGCCAGCAGCCAGCCCAACATCCAGTTGAATGAAAAACTGTTTTTT. The chain links TRBV4-3 to TRBJ1-4; no definite D call. The CDR3 totals 16 residues. Germline assignment: CDR1 LGHNA and CDR2 YSLEER. With 3 bases removed from V and 5 bases from J, the gap between germline ends came to 16 bases.

This clonotype was observed many times. The CDR3 bases are TGTGCCAGCAGTTTGGGACTAGCGTCCATGGGTACGCAGTATTTT. Its translation: CASSLGLASMGTQYF. The chain joins TRBV27 to TRBJ2-3, with TRBD2 matching over 10 bases. Germline CDR1 MNHEY, CDR2 SMNVEV (reference sequence). This CDR3 spans 15 amino acids. The trim removed 3 bases at V and 8 bases at J, leaving 8 bases unmatched.

This chain uses TRBV24-1 with TRBJ1-2; D is uncertain. The CDR3 covers 12 residues. V lost 4 bases, J lost 5 bases, and 7 bases lay in between. Germline V gives CDR1 KGHDR, CDR2 SFDVKD. Here the CDR3 reads CATSDPGYGYTF. The CDR3 DNA reads TGTGCCACCAGTGACCCGGGTTATGGCTACACCTTC.

This clonotype has more than one count but fewer than ten. This chain links TRBV11-2 with TRBJ1-1, with a tentative D call TRBD1 (5 bases). The CDR3 loop spans 14 amino acids. CDR1 is SGHAT and CDR2 is FQNNGV in the germline V gene. Trimming took 6 bases from V and 0 from J, leaving 11 bases between them. DNA for the CDR3: TGTGCCAGCAGTTACAGGAGTATGAACACTGAAGCTTTCTTT. Its protein product is CASSYRSMNTEAFF.

This clonotype was found a few times. This sequence joins TRBV10-2 and TRBJ2-3; TRBD2 matches 12 bases. The CDR3 consists of 18 residues. Unmatched junction bases numbered 13, after V lost 5 bases and J lost 4 bases. CDR1 is WSHSY, CDR2 SAAADI, per germline. CDR3 amino acids: CASSKAIWTSGDSDTQYF. The CDR3 nucleotides read TGCGCCAGCAGTAAAGCAATCTGGACTAGCGGGGATTCAGATACGCAGTATTTT.

This clonotype was observed many times. This rearrangement joins TRBV10-3 to TRBJ2-5; 8 positions match TRBD1. The CDR3 covers 12 residues. The J segment lost 7 bases and the V segment lost 9 bases, leaving 7 bases of the junction unmatched. CDR1 is ENHRY, CDR2 SYGVKD, per germline. The CDR3, as DNA: TGTGCCATGGGACAGGCACAGGGGACCCAGTACTTC. Residues: CAMGQAQGTQYF.

The sample holds many counts of this clonotype. This chain links TRBV7-2 with TRBJ2-7; D is unresolved. Germline values: CDR1 SGHTA, CDR2 FQGNSA. V was cut by 4 bases and J by 4 bases, with 14 bases left in between. CDR3 length: 14 residues. The CDR3 protein is CASSSYTSRYEQYF. CDR3 nucleotide sequence: TGTGCCAGCAGCTCTTACACCAGCAGATACGAGCAGTACTTC.

This clonotype has a handful of counts. This sequence joins TRBV6-5 and TRBJ2-1; 8 bases agree with TRBD2. V shed 0 bases, J shed 8 bases, and the junction held 9 bases outside the gene matches. Germline V gene sequence: CDR1 MNHEY, CDR2 SVGAGI. The CDR3 is 16 residues long. CDR3 residues: CASSYSAGEAYDEQFF. Here the CDR3 DNA reads TGTGCCAGCAGTTACTCAGCGGGAGAGGCCTATGATGAGCAGTTCTTC.